The entry that follows covers one TCR beta chain sequence. Its antigen is not yet known. Within one base of it there is no much larger clone, and no base qualities were kept. This entry comes from a study of CD8 T cells in ankylosing spondylitis (dated by TCRdb to about 2017). Broadly, across the study: To find TCR variants linked to disease, the study profiled T cell receptor beta repertoires in ankylosing spondylitis patients and healthy donors. The full study cohort comprised 25 ankylosing spondylitis patients and 85 to 120 healthy donors. Peripheral blood was sampled, and synovial fluid was additionally collected from ankylosing spondylitis patients.

Sequenced on an Illumina HiSeq 2500. TCR beta libraries were prepared by quantitative 5'-RACE with molecular barcodes. Turning to the authors' computational methods: Disease-linked TCR variants were identified with a new computational method built on a probabilistic model of VDJ rearrangement. Clones were called with MiXCR by TCRdb after fastp trimmed the public reads at Q25, and only in-frame beta chains were retained. Every entry covers one CDR3 protein and lists the most common genes and DNA from its rows. The authors' filters were not applied to this entry. The sample table records tens of thousands of distinct CDR3 sequences; just over 2.5% of these occur just once. About 7.4% of the sample is taken by the ten largest. The germline V gene gives CDR1 as SGDLS and CDR2 as YYNGEE. Including cysteine and phenylalanine, the CDR3 has 15 amino acids. The only DNA kept is the CDR3, 45 bases in frame from the first base. At the junction V is shortened by 3 bases and J by 0 bases; bases outside the gene matches: 3.

Results and caveats for the whole study, not just this receptor: In peripheral blood, the disease-linked clones were found at relatively low frequencies and had a CD8+ phenotype. Blood from ankylosing spondylitis patients appeared to be characterized by a TCR beta motif composed of 7 to 9 highly homologous amino acid variants. Some motif variants were previously reported in synovial fluid and blood of reactive arthritis patients, suggesting common disease-initiation mechanisms. According to the report, matched synovial fluid samples from ankylosing spondylitis patients were significantly enriched for the disease-linked clones.

The specimen sequenced was blood, either unsorted or a sorted T cell fraction (not recorded which). This sequence originates from a female donor with ankylosing spondylitis or in good health (not recorded which). This chain is built from TRBV9 and TRBJ2-7; 10 of the junction bases match TRBD1. For the CDR3, the sequence is CASSEGTGVSYEQYF. The nucleotide sequence is TGTGCCAGCAGCGAGGGGACAGGGGTCTCCTACGAGCAGTACTTC.